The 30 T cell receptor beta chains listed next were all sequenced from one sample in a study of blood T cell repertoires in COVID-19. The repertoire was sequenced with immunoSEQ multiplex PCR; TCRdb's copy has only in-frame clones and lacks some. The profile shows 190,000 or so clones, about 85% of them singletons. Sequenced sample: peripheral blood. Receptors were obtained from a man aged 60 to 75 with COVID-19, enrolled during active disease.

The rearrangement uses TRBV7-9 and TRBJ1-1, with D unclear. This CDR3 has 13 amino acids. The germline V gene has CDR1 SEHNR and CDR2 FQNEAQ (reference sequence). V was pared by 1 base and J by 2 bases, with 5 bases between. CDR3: CASSLVTNTEAFF. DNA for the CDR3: TGTGCCAGCAGCTTAGTAACAAACACTGAAGCTTTCTTT.

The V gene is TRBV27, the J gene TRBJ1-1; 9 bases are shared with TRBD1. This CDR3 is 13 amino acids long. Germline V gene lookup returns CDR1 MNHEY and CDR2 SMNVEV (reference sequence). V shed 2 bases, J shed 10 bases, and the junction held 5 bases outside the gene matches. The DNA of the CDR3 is TGTGCCAGCAGTTTACTGGGACAGGGTCGAGCTTTCTTT. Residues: CASSLLGQGRAFF.

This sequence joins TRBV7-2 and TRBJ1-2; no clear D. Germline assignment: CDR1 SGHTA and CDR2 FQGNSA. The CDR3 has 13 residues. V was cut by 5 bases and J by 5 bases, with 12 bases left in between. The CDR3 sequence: CASSERRDYGYTF. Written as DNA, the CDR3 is TGTGCCAGCAGCGAGCGACGGGATTATGGCTACACCTTC.

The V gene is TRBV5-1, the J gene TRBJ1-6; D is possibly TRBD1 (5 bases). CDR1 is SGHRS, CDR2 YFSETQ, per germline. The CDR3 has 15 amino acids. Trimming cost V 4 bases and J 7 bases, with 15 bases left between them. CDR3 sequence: CASSPLEGANSPLHF. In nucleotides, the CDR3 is TGCGCCAGCAGCCCACTGGAAGGGGCCAATTCACCCCTCCACTTT.

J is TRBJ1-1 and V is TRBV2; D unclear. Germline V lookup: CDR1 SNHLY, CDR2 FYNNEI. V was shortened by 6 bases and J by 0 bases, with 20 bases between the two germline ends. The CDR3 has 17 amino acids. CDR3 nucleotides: TGTGCCAGCAGGGAGAGGTCCCCTTCGTTGATGAACACTGAAGCTTTCTTT. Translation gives CASRERSPSLMNTEAFF.

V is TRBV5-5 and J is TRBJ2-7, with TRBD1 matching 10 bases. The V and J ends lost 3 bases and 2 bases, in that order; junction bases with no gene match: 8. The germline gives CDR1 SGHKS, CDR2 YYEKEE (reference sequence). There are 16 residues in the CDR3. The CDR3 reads CASSYSGTGDPYEQYF. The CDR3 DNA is TGTGCCAGCAGCTATTCCGGGACAGGGGACCCCTACGAGCAGTACTTC.

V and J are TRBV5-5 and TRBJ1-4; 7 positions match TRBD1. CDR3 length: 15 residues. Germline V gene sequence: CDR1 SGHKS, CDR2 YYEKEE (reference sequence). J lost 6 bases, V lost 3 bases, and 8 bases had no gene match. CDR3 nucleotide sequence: TGTGCCAGCAGCTCACCGGGACAGTTATATGAAAAACTGTTTTTT. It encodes CASSSPGQLYEKLFF.

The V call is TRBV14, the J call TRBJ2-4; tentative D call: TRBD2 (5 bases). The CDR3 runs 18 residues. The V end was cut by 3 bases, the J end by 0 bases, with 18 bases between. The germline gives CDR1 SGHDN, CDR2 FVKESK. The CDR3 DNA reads TGTGCCAGCAGCCAGGCAGTACGCCCTGGACTAGCCAAAAACATTCAGTACTTC. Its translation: CASSQAVRPGLAKNIQYF.

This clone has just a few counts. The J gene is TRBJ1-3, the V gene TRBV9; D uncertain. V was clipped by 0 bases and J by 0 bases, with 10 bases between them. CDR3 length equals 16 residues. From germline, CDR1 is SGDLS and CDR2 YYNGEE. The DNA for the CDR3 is TGTGCCAGCAGCGTAGCGGGCGGGCTCTCTGGAAACACCATATATTTT. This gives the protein CASSVAGGLSGNTIYF.

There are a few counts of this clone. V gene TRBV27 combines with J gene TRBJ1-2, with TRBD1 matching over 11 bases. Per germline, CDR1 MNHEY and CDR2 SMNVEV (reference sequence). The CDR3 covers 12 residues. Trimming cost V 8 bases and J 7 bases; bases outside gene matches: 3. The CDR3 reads CASGQGAAGYTF. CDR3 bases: TGTGCCAGCGGACAGGGGGCAGCTGGCTACACCTTC.

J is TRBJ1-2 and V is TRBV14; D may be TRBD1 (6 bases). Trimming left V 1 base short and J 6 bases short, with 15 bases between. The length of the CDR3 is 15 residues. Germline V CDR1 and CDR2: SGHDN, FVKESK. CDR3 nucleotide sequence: TGTGCCAGCAGCCAAGCCCCAGGGGCACTTGATGGCTACACCTTC. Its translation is CASSQAPGALDGYTF.

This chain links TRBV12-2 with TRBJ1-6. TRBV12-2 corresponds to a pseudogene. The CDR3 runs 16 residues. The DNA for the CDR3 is TGTGCAAGTCACCTAGCGAGGGGGGGAGGGGGTTCACCCCTCCACTTT. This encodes CASHLARGGGGSPLHF.

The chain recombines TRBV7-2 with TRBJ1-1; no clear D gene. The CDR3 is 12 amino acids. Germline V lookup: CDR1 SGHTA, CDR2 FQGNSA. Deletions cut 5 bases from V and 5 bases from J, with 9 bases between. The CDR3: CASSIGGTEAFF. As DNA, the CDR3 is TGTGCCAGCAGCATAGGAGGTACTGAAGCTTTCTTT.

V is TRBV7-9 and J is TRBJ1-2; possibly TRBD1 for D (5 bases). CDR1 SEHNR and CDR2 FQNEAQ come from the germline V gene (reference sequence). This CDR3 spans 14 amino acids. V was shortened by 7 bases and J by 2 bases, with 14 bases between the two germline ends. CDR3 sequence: CASTPSGGNYGYTF. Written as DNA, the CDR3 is TGTGCCAGCACCCCCTCGGGGGGGAACTATGGCTACACCTTC.

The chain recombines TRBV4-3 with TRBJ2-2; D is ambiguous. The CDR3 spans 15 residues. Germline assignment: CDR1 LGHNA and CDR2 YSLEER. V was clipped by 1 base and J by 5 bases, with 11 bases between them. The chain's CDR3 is CASSQVRMQTGELFF. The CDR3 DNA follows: TGCGCCAGCAGCCAAGTGAGGATGCAGACCGGGGAGCTGTTTTTT.

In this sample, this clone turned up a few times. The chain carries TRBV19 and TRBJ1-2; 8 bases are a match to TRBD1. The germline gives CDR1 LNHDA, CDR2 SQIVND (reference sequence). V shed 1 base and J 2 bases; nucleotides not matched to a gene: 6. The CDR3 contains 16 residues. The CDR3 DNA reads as TGTGCCAGTAGTATAGTCGATTACAGGGGGAACTATGGCTACACCTTC. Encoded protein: CASSIVDYRGNYGYTF. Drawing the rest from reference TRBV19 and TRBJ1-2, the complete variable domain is DGGITQSPKYLFRKEGQNVTLSCEQNLNHDAMYWYRQDPGQGLRLIYYSQIVNDFQKGDIAEGYSVSREKKESFPLTVTSAQKNPTAFYLCASSIVDYRGNYGYTFGSGTRLTVV.

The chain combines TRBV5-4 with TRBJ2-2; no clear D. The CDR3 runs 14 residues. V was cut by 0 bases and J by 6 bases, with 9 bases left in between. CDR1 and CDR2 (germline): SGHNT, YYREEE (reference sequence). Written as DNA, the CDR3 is TGTGCCAGCAGCTTGGTTTCGCAGTCCGGGGAGCTGTTTTTT. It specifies CASSLVSQSGELFF.

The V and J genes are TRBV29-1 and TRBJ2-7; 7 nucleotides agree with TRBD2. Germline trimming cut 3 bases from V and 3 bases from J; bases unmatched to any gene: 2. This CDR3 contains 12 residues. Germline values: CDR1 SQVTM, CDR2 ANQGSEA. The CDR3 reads CSVEGLRYEQYF. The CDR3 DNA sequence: TGCAGCGTTGAGGGACTACGCTACGAGCAGTACTTC.

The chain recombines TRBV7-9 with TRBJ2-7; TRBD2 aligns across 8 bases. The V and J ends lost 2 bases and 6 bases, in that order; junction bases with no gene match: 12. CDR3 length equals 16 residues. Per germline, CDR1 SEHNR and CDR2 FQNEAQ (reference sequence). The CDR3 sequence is CASSLSPGTRFCEQYF. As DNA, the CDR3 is TGTGCCAGCAGCTTAAGTCCCGGGACTAGGTTCTGCGAGCAGTACTTC.

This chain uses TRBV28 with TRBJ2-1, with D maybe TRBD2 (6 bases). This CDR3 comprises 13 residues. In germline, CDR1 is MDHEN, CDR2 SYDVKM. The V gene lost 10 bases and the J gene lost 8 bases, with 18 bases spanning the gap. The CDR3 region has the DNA TGTGCCACCGGGGGTGGGATATCCTATGAGCAGTTCTTC. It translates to CATGGGISYEQFF.

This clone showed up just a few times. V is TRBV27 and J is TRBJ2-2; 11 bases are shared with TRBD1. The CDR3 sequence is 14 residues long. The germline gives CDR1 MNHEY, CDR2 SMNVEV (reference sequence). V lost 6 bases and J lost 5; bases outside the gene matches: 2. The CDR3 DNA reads TGTGCCAGCAGCGGACAGGGGGCGACCGGGGAGCTGTTTTTT. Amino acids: CASSGQGATGELFF.

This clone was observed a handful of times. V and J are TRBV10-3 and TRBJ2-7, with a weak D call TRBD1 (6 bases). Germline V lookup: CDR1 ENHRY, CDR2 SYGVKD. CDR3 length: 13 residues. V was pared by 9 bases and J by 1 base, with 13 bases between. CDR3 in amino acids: CAITTGWSYEQYF. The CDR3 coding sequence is TGTGCCATTACAACAGGGTGGTCCTACGAGCAGTACTTC.

The CDR3 spells CATSRDPRNNSPLHF. As DNA, the CDR3 is TGTGCCACCAGCAGAGATCCGCGAAACAATTCACCCCTCCACTTT. This chain connects TRBV15 to TRBJ1-6, with D hard to call. CDR1 LNHNV and CDR2 YYDKDF come from the germline V gene (reference sequence). Trimming left V 0 bases short and J 7 bases short, with 10 bases between. CDR3 length equals 15 residues.

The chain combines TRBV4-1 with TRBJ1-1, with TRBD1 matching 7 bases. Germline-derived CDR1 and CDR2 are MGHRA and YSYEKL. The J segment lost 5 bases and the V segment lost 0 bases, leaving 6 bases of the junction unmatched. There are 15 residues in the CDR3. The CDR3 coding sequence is TGCGCCAGCAGCCAAGAAGCGCAGGGGGGAACTGAAGCTTTCTTT. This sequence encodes CASSQEAQGGTEAFF.

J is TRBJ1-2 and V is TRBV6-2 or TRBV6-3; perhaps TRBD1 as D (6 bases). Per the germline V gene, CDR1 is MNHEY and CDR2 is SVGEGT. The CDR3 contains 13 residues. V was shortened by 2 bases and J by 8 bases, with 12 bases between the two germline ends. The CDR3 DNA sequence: TGTGCCAGCAGTTACAGGACAGTTGGCGGCTACACCTTC. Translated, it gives CASSYRTVGGYTF.

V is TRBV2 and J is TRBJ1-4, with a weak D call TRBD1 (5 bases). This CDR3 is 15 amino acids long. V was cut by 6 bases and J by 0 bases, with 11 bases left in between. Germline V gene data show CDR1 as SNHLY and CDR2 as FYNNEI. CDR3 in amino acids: CASRKEGPTNEKLFF. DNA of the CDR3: TGTGCCAGCAGGAAGGAGGGACCAACTAATGAAAAACTGTTTTTT.

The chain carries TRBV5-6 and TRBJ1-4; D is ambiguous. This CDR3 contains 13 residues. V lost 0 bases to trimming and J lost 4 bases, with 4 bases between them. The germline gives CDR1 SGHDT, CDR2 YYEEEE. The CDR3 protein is CASSLGLNEKLFF. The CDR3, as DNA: TGTGCCAGCAGCTTGGGTCTTAATGAAAAACTGTTTTTT.

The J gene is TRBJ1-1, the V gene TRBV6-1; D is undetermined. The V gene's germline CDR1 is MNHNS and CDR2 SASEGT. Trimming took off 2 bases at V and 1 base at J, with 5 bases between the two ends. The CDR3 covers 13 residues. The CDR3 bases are TGTGCCAGCAGTGAAACTGAGAACACTGAAGCTTTCTTT. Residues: CASSETENTEAFF.

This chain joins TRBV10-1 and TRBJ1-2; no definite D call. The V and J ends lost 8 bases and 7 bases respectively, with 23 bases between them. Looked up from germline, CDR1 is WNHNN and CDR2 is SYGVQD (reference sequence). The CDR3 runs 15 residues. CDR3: CASHGSSNPPSGYTF. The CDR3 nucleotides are TGCGCCAGCCACGGGTCCTCAAACCCCCCTAGTGGCTACACCTTC.

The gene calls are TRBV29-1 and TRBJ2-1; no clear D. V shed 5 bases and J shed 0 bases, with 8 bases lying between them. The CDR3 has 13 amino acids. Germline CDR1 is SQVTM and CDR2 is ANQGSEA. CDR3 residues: CSVINSSYNEQFF. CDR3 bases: TGCAGCGTTATCAATAGCTCCTACAATGAGCAGTTCTTC.